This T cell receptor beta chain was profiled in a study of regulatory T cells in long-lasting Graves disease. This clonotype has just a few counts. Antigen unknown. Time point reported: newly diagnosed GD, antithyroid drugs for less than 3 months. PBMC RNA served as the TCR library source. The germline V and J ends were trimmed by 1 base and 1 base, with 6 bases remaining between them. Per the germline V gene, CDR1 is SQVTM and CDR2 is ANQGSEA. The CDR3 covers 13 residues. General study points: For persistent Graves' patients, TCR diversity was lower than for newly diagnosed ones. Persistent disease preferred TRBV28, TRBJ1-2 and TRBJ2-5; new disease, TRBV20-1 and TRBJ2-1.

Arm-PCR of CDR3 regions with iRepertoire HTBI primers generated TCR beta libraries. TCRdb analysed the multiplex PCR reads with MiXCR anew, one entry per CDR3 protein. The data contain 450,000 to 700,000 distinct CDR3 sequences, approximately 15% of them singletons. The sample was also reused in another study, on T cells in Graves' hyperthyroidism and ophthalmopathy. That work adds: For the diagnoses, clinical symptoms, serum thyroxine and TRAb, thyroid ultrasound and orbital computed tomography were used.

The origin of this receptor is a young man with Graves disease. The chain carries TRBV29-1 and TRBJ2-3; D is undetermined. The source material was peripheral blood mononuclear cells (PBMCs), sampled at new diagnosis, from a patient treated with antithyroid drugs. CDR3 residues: CSVEGVGTDTQYF. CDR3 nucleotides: TGCAGCGTTGAAGGGGTGGGCACAGATACGCAGTATTTT.